A selection of T cell receptor beta chains follows, all from one sample in a study of T-cell memory formation after mild COVID-19. TCRdb ran MiXCR on the 5' RACE reads and lists one entry per CDR3 protein. The data show roughly 250,000 distinct CDR3 sequences, 16% seen once. The sequenced sample was PBMCs or a T cell subset sorted from them (not recorded which). The receptors were gathered from a man younger than 35 who had mild COVID-19 (a few samples of this study predate the infection). Cell type and time point are not known. CDR3s include the opening cysteine and the closing phenylalanine or tryptophan. A D gene is named only where the DNA matches it firmly. The listing skips clone size in some rows; elsewhere it reads once, few, many or a size class.

>.|TRBV7-9|TRBJ2-6|few
TGTGCCAGCAGCCCAACCCTCTGGTGGGACTCTGGGGCCAACGTCCTGACTTTC
CASSPTLWWDSGANVLTF
>.|TRBV5-6|TRBJ1-3|many
TGTGCCAGCAGCTCAACAGGGAGCTCTGGAAACACCATATATTTT
CASSSTGSSGNTIYF
>.|TRBV6-1|TRBJ1-3|few
TGTGCCAGCAGTGAAGAAGGGTTTCCTGGAAACACCATATATTTT
CASSEEGFPGNTIYF
>TRBD1|TRBV12-3/TRBV12-4|TRBJ1-2|.
TGTGCCAGCAGCCCTCGGGACAGGCCTTCCTATGGCTACACCTTC
CASSPRDRPSYGYTF
>.|TRBV6-2/TRBV6-3|TRBJ2-3|few
TGTGCCAGCAGTTACGACGGGGCATCAAATACGCAGTATTTT
CASSYDGASNTQYF
>TRBD1|TRBV6-5|TRBJ1-2|.
TGTGCCAGCAGTTACCGCCGTCTGGGACAGGGGCCCTTTGGCTACACCTTC
CASSYRRLGQGPFGYTF
>.|TRBV5-1|TRBJ1-1|few
TGCGCCAGCAGCTTGTTTGTCTTGGGGGACACTGAAGCTTTCTTT
CASSLFVLGDTEAFF
>.|TRBV15|TRBJ2-5|.
TGTGCCACCAGCAGATTCTATGAGGGAGGAGAGACCCAGTACTTC
CATSRFYEGGETQYF
>.|TRBV19|TRBJ1-5|.
TGTGCCAGTAGTATCCAGGGCAGGGGCAATCAGCCCCAGCATTTT
CASSIQGRGNQPQHF
>.|TRBV30|TRBJ1-4|few
TGTGCCTTGACAAGGGGAACGAATGAAAAACTGTTTTTT
CALTRGTNEKLFF
>TRBD1|TRBV20-1|TRBJ2-3|.
TGCAGTGCTAGAGACCCAGGACAGGGGTGGGATACGCAGTATTTT
CSARDPGQGWDTQYF
>.|TRBV18|TRBJ2-7|.
TGTGCCAGCTCACAAAGGCTGGACGGTTGGACCTACGAGCAGTACTTC
CASSQRLDGWTYEQYF
>.|TRBV3-1|TRBJ2-5|.
TGTGCCAGCAGCCAAGATTCTAAGACCCAGTACTTC
CASSQDSKTQYF
>TRBD2|TRBV20-1|TRBJ2-4|.
TGCAGTGCTCCCAGACTAGCGGGGGCCCCGAACATTCAGTACTTC
CSAPRLAGAPNIQYF
>.|TRBV7-9|TRBJ1-2|.
TGTGCCAGCAGCTTAGGAGAAGCTTCCTATGGCTACACCTTC
CASSLGEASYGYTF
>.|TRBV5-1|TRBJ2-3|many
TGCGCCAGCAGCTGGGAGGGGGCAGATACGCAGTATTTT
CASSWEGADTQYF
>TRBD1|TRBV11-2|TRBJ1-2|.
TGTGCCAGCGGGGGGACAGGGGGCGCCTATGGCTACACCTTC
CASGGTGGAYGYTF
>.|TRBV7-9|TRBJ1-3|few
TGTGCCAGCAGCGTCGAAGGATCCTCTGGAAACACCATATATTTT
CASSVEGSSGNTIYF
>TRBD2|TRBV7-2|TRBJ2-7|.
TGTGCCAGCAGCCCACGGGGCCACCTAGCGGGCGCCTCCTACGAGCAGTACTTC
CASSPRGHLAGASYEQYF
>TRBD1|TRBV20-1|TRBJ2-1|.
TGCAGTGCAACCGGGACAGGGTCCTACAATGAGCAGTTCTTC
CSATGTGSYNEQFF
>.|TRBV3-1|TRBJ1-1|few
TGTGCCAGCAGCCAAGGGGCAGGGGCCCTTATGAGCACTGAAGCTTTCTTT
CASSQGAGALMSTEAFF
>.|TRBV20-1|TRBJ1-5|.
TGCAGTGCTGCTGATTTAGACAGCATCCATCAGCCCCAGCATTTT
CSAADLDSIHQPQHF
>.|TRBV3-1|TRBJ2-7|few
TGTGCCAGCGGGCATTGGACAGACGAGCAGTACTTC
CASGHWTDEQYF
>.|TRBV7-6|TRBJ2-1|.
TGTGCCAGCAGCCAAACGACAGAAGGGCAGTTCTTC
CASSQTTEGQFF
>.|TRBV20-1|TRBJ1-5|few
TGCAGTGCTCCCCGGGGCCAGGGGAGCAATCAGCCCCAGCATTTT
CSAPRGQGSNQPQHF
>TRBD1|TRBV3-1|TRBJ2-2|.
TGTGCCAGCGGCGTACAGGGGGCAGGGAACACCGGGGAGCTGTTTTTT
CASGVQGAGNTGELFF
>.|TRBV7-2|TRBJ2-6|.
TGTGCCAGCAGCTTAGCTGCTTCCGGAGCTGGGGCCAACGTCCTGACTTTC
CASSLAASGAGANVLTF
>.|TRBV7-2|TRBJ1-6|many
TGTGCCAGCAGCCCCCGGGCGGGAGACCTTTCACCCCTCCACTTT
CASSPRAGDLSPLHF
>.|TRBV19|TRBJ2-7|.
TGTGCCAGTAGGAACCGGAACTACGAGCAGTACTTC
CASRNRNYEQYF
>.|TRBV19|TRBJ2-1|few
TGTGCCAGTAGCCCGATCGGGACCTGGTGGGGCAATGAGCAGTTCTTC
CASSPIGTWWGNEQFF
>.|TRBV4-1|TRBJ2-5|once
TGCGCCAGCAGCCAACCCGGGGGGCCCGGATTAGAGACCCAGTACTTC
CASSQPGGPGLETQYF
>.|TRBV5-1|TRBJ2-7|.
TGCGCCAGCAGCTTGGAGGGCAGACCCTACGAGCAGTACTTC
CASSLEGRPYEQYF
>.|TRBV20-1|TRBJ2-5|many
TGCAGTGCTAGCAGAGCGGTTGAGAAGACCCAGTACTTC
CSASRAVEKTQYF
>.|TRBV12-3/TRBV12-4|TRBJ2-5|few
TGTGCCAGCAGACTGTCTGGGGGAGAGACCCAGTACTTC
CASRLSGGETQYF
>.|TRBV5-1|TRBJ2-7|few
TGCGCCAGCAGCCCGAGGACATTAGCTGGGTACGAGCAGTACTTC
CASSPRTLAGYEQYF
>.|TRBV7-2|TRBJ1-1|once
TGTGCCAGCAGCTCAACAGGGAGGACTGAAGCTTTCTTT
CASSSTGRTEAFF
>.|TRBV5-4|TRBJ2-7|few
TGTGCCAGCACCCCGGGCGGGGACGCCTACGAGCAGTACTTC
CASTPGGDAYEQYF
>.|TRBV12-3/TRBV12-4|TRBJ1-2|few
TGTGCCAGCAGCCGGGACAAGGGCTACACCTTC
CASSRDKGYTF
>.|TRBV7-6|TRBJ2-5|.
TGTGCCAGCAGCTTAGTAACACGCGAGACCCAGTACTTC
CASSLVTRETQYF
>TRBD2|TRBV5-1|TRBJ2-3|many
TGCGCCAGCAGCCCCTTTCAGGGAGGGGCGGATACGCAGTATTTT
CASSPFQGGADTQYF
>.|TRBV24-1|TRBJ2-5|.
TGTGCCACCAGTGCCCCCGGGTGGGGAAGAATAGGGGAGACCCAGTACTTC
CATSAPGWGRIGETQYF
>.|TRBV5-1|TRBJ2-5|.
TGCGCCAGCAGGTTGGGGGTAATCTCCGAAGAGACCCAGTACTTC
CASRLGVISEETQYF
>.|TRBV9|TRBJ2-1|few
TGTGCCAGCAGGAGCGAGCAGTCGGGCTCCTACAATGAGCAGTTCTTC
CASRSEQSGSYNEQFF
>.|TRBV7-2|TRBJ1-5|.
TGTGCCAGCAGCTTAGCGCCGGGGGGCGTTCAGACCCAGCATTTT
CASSLAPGGVQTQHF
>.|TRBV12-3/TRBV12-4|TRBJ2-1|few
TGTGCCAGCAGTTTTGGTTGGGCAGGATACAATGAGCAGTTCTTC
CASSFGWAGYNEQFF
>.|TRBV6-5|TRBJ1-1|.
TGTGCCAGCAGTCACCGAGGAGGGAAGAATACTGAAGCTTTCTTT
CASSHRGGKNTEAFF
>TRBD2|TRBV5-5|TRBJ2-3|.
TGTGCCAGCAGACAGACTAGCGGGGGGAGGGATACGCAGTATTTT
CASRQTSGGRDTQYF
>.|TRBV7-3|TRBJ1-1|.
TGTGCCAGCAGCTTAATCAGGGGCGTCGGGAACACTGAAGCTTTCTTT
CASSLIRGVGNTEAFF
>TRBD2|TRBV10-3|TRBJ2-3|.
TGTGCCATCGGACTAGCGGGGGGGCTTGGCACAGATACGCAGTATTTT
CAIGLAGGLGTDTQYF
>.|TRBV18|TRBJ1-5|.
TGTGCCAGCTCACCATCGGGAGGTCGGGAGCCCCAGCATTTT
CASSPSGGREPQHF
>.|TRBV7-2|TRBJ1-2|.
TGTGCCAGCAGCCCGTTCGCAGGGTATCCCTATGGCTACACCTTC
CASSPFAGYPYGYTF
>.|TRBV5-1|TRBJ1-4|.
TGCGCCTGCCGCCGGGAGGGGGAAAAACTGTTTTTT
CACRREGEKLFF
>.|TRBV2|TRBJ2-1|.
TGTGCCAGCAGTGAATTCGGCCGTACGGAACATTTCTTC
CASSEFGRTEHFF
>.|TRBV28|TRBJ1-5|.
TGTGCCAGCAGTTTCGGGGGGTATAGGGCCCAGCCCCAGCATTTT
CASSFGGYRAQPQHF
>.|TRBV21-1|TRBJ1-2|few
TGTGCCAGCAGCGCGGGCGAGGGGGCCGGCTACACCTTC
CASSAGEGAGYTF